This T cell receptor (beta chain) stems from a study of cytomegalovirus exposure and HLA in healthy donors. Looking at the study overall: Later, an analysis reported that the 130 or so validation repertoires had used the same platform as the 500 to 800 first-cohort repertoires.

Measured with immunoSEQ multiplex PCR; TCRdb has only the in-frame clones, and not every one. The sample lists approximately 160,000 clones, 75% to 90% occurring once. The CDR3 is 15 residues long. Per the germline V gene, CDR1 is SNHLY and CDR2 is FYNNEI. The V and J ends lost 6 bases and 0 bases respectively, with 13 bases between them. The approximately 120-subject validation cohort, separate from the approximately 670-subject first cohort, included the donors. Points on this clone: Its antigen remains unidentified.

Study findings and constraints: It was reported that the classifier diagnosed cytomegalovirus status with high specificity and sensitivity in both the original and validation cohorts. In the 120 validation repertoires, about 94% of cluster scores exceeded 0, per a later analysis.

The clonotype comes from a woman aged 18 to 35 in good health and CMV-seronegative. Sequenced sample: PBMCs. The V call is TRBV2, the J call TRBJ2-3; D uncertain. CDR3: CASRPRPSSTDTQYF. The CDR3 DNA reads as TGTGCCAGCAGACCTAGACCGTCTAGCACAGATACGCAGTATTTT.